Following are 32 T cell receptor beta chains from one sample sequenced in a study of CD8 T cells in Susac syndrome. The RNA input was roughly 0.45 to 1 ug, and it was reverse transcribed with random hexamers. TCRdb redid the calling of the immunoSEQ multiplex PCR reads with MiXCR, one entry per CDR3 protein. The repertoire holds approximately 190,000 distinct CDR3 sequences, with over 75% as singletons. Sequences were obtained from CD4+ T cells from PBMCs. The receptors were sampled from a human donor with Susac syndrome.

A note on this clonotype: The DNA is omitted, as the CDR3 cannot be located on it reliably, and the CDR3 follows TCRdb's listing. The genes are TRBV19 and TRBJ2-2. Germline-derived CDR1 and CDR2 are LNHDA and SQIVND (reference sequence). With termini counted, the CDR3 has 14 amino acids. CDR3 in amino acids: CASSIKVRFGELFF.

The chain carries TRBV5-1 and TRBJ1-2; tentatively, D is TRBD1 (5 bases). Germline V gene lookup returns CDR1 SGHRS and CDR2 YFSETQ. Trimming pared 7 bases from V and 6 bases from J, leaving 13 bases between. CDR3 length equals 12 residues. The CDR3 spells CASGQGINGYTF. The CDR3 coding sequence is TGCGCCAGCGGCCAGGGTATTAATGGCTACACCTTC.

CDR3 region: CASSYAGTGDHEQYF. For the CDR3, the DNA is TGTGCCAGCAGTTATGCCGGGACAGGGGACCACGAGCAGTACTTC. The rearrangement uses TRBV6-5 and TRBJ2-7; 10 positions match TRBD1. Looked up from germline, CDR1 is MNHEY and CDR2 is SVGAGI. The CDR3 has 15 residues. The J segment lost 5 bases and the V segment lost 3 bases, leaving 7 bases of the junction unmatched.

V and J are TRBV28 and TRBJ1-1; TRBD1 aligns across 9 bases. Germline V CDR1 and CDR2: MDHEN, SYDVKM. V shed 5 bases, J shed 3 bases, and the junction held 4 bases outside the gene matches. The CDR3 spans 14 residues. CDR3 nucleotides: TGTGCCAGCAGTCAATGGACAGGGGACACTGAAGCTTTCTTT. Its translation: CASSQWTGDTEAFF.

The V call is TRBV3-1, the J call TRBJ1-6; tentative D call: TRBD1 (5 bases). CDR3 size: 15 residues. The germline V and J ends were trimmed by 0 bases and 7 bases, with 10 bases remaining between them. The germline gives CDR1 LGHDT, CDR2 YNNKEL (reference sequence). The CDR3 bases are TGTGCCAGCAGCCAAGACGCCTGGGGGAATTCACCCCTCCACTTT. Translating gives CASSQDAWGNSPLHF.

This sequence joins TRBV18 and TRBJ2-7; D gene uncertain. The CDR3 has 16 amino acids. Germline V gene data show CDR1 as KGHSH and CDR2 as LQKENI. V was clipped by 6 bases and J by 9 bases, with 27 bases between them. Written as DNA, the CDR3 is TGTGCCAGCTCGCCCCAAGAACGTTGGGAAAACGTCGGGCAGTACTTC. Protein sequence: CASSPQERWENVGQYF.

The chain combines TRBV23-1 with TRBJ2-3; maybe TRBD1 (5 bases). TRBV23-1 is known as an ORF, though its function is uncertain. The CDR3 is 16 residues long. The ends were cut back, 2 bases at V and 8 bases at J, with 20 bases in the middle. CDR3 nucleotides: TGCGCCAGCAGTCAAAATGGGCTCAGGGATAAGGGTACGCAGTATTTT. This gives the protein CASSQNGLRDKGTQYF.

The CDR3 protein is CASSVTSGQPGNTIYF. DNA of the CDR3: TGTGCCAGCAGCGTAACTTCCGGGCAACCTGGAAACACCATATATTTT. The V and J genes are TRBV9 and TRBJ1-3; D unresolved. Trimming cost V 1 base and J 2 bases, with 13 bases left between them. CDR1 is SGDLS, CDR2 YYNGEE, per germline. There are 16 residues in the CDR3.

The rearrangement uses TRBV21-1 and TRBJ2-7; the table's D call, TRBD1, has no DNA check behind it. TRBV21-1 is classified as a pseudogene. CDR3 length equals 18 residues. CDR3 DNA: TGTGCCAGCAGCAAAGGCTCCCAGAGACAGGGGGTAAGCTACGAGCAGTACTTC. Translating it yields CASSKGSQRQGVSYEQYF.

The CDR3 is CASSLRAGQETQYF. The CDR3 bases are TGTGCCAGCAGCTTAAGGGCAGGACAAGAGACCCAGTACTTC. This chain connects TRBV7-9 to TRBJ2-5, with no clear D. The length of the CDR3 is 14 residues. Per germline, CDR1 SEHNR and CDR2 FQNEAQ (reference sequence). V was trimmed by 2 bases and J by 2 bases, leaving 9 bases between them.

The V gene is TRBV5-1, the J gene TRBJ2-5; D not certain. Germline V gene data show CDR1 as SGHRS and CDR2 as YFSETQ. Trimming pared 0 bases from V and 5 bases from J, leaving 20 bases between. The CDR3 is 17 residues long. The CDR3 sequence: CASSLEKGFFEVETQYF. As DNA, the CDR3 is TGCGCCAGCAGCTTGGAAAAGGGCTTTTTCGAAGTGGAGACCCAGTACTTC.

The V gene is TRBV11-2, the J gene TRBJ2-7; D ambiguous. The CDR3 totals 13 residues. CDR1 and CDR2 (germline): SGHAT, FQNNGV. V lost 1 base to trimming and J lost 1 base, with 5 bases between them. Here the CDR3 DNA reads TGTGCCAGCAGCTTAGGCAGATCCTACGAGCAGTACTTC. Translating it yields CASSLGRSYEQYF.

The CDR3 loop reads CASSWTGTGELFF. The DNA of the CDR3 is TGTGCCAGCAGCTGGACAGGGACCGGGGAGCTGTTTTTT. The chain links TRBV3-1 to TRBJ2-2; 8 bases fit TRBD1. The V and J ends lost 5 bases and 5 bases, in that order; junction bases with no gene match: 1. Germline loops: CDR1 LGHDT, CDR2 YNNKEL (reference sequence). The CDR3 is made up of 13 amino acids. The full variable domain, in which reference TRBV3-1 and TRBJ2-2 provide the parts outside the CDR3, is DTAVSQTPKYLVTQMGNDKSIKCEQNLGHDTMYWYKQDSKKFLKIMFSYNNKELIINETVPNRFSPKSPDKAHLNLHINSLELGDSAVYFCASSWTGTGELFFGEGSRLTVL.

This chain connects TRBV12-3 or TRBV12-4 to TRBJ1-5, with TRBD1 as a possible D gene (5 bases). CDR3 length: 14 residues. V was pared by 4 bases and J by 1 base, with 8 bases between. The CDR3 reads CASSSRQSNQPQHF. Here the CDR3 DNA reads TGTGCCAGCAGTTCCCGACAGAGCAATCAGCCCCAGCATTTT.

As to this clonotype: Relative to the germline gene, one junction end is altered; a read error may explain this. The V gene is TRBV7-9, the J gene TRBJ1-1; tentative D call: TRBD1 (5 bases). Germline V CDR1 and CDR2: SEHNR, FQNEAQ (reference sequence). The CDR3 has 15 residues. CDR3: CASSLGVRLNTEAFF. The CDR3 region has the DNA TGTGCCAGCAGTTTAGGGGTTAGGTTAAACACTGAAGCTTTCTTT.

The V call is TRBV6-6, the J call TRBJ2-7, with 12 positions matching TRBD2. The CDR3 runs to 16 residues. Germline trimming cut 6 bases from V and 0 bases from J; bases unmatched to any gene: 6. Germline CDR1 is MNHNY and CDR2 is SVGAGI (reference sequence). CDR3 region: CASSRATSGSSYEQYF. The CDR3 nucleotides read TGTGCCAGCAGCCGCGCGACTAGCGGGAGCTCCTACGAGCAGTACTTC.

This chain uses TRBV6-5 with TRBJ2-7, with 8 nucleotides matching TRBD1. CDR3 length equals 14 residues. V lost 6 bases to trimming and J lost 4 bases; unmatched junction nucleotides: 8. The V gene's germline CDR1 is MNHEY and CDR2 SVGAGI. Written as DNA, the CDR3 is TGTGCCAGCAGCATGGACAGGGATCGTTACGAGCAGTACTTC. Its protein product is CASSMDRDRYEQYF.

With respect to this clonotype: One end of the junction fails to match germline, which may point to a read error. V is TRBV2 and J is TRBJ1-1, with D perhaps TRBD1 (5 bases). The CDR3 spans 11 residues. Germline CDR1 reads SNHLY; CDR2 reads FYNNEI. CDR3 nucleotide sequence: TGTGCCAGCAGTGTTAAGGGGACTTCTCATTTT. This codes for CASSVKGTSHF.

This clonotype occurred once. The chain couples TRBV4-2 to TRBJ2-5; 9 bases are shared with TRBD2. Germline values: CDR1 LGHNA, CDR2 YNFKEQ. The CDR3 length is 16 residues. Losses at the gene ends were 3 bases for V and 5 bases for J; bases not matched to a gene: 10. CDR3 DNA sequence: TGTGCCAGCAGCCAGGGCGGCGGGGGGGGTAGGGAGACCCAGTACTTC. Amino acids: CASSQGGGGGRETQYF.

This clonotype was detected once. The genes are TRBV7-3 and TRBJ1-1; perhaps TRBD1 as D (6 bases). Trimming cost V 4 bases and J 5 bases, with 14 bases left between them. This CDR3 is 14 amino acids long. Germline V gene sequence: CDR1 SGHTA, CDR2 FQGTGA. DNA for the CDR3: TGTGCCAGCAGCTCATCAGGGGAGGGTACTGAAGCTTTCTTT. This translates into CASSSSGEGTEAFF.

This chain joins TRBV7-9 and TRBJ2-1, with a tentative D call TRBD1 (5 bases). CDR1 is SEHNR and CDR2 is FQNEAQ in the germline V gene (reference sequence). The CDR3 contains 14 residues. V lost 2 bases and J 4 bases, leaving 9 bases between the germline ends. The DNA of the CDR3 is TGTGCCAGCAGCTTATCAACAGGATACAATGAGCAGTTCTTC. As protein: CASSLSTGYNEQFF.

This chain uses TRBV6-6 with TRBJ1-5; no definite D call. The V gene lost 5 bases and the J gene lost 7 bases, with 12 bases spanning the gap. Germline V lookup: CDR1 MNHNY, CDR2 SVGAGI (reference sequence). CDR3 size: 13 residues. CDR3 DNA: TGTGCCAGCAGTAGATCCAGGAACCAGCCCCAGCATTTT. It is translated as CASSRSRNQPQHF.

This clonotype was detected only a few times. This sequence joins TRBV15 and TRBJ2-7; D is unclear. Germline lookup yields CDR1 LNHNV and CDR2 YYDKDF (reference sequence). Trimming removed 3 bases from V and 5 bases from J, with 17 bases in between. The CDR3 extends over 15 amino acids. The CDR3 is CATSRSNDRSDEQYF. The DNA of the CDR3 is TGTGCCACCAGCAGGTCGAACGACCGGAGTGACGAGCAGTACTTC.

This chain's CDR3 is CASSLAGNQYF. The DNA of the CDR3 is TGTGCCAGCAGTTTAGCCGGGAATCAGTACTTC. The chain joins TRBV28 to TRBJ2-4, with D maybe TRBD2 (5 bases). V gave up 2 bases and J gave up 12 bases, with 8 bases separating them. The germline CDR1 and CDR2 sequences are MDHEN and SYDVKM. This CDR3 spans 11 amino acids.

CDR3 bases: TGCAGTGCTGGACCCGGCACAGATACGCAGTATTTT. Translated, it gives CSAGPGTDTQYF. The chain has TRBV20-1 and TRBJ2-3; D gene ambiguous. The CDR3 runs to 12 residues. The V gene's germline CDR1 is DFQATT and CDR2 SNEGSKA (reference sequence). The germline V and J ends were trimmed by 5 bases and 1 base, with 7 bases remaining between them.

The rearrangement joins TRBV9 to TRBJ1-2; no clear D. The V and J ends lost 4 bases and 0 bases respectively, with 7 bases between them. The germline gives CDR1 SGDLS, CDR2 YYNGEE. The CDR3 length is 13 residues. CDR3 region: CASSMLANYGYTF. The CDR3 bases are TGTGCCAGCAGCATGCTAGCTAACTATGGCTACACCTTC.

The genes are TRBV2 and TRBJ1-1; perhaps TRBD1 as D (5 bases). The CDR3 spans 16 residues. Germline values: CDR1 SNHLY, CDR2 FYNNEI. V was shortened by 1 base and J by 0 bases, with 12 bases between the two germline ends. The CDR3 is CASSEGPLTVNTEAFF. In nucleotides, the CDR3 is TGTGCCAGCAGTGAAGGACCCTTGACAGTGAACACTGAAGCTTTCTTT.

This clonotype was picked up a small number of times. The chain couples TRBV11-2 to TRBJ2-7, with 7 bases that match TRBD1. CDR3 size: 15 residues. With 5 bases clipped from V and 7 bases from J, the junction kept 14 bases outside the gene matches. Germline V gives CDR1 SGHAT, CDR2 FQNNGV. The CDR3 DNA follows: TGTGCCAGCAGCCGTAACACAGGGGCCTACGATGAGCAGTACTTC. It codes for CASSRNTGAYDEQYF.

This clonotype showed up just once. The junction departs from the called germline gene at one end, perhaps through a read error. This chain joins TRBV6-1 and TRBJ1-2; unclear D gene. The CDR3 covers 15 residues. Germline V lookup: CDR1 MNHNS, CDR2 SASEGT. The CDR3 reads CASTEGVLTNYGYTF. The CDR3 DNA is TGTGCCAGCACTGAAGGAGTCCTAACGAACTATGGCTACACCTTC.

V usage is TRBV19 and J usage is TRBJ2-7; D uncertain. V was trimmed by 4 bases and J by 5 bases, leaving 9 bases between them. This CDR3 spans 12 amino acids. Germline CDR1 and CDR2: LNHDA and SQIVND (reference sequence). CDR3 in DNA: TGTGCCAGTAGTAAACAGAGAGACGAGCAGTACTTC. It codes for CASSKQRDEQYF.

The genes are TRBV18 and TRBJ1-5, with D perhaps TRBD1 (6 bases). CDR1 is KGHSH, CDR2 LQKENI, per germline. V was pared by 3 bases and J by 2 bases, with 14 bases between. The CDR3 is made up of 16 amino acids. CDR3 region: CASSPATGSGNQPQHF. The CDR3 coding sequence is TGTGCCAGCTCACCTGCGACAGGCTCGGGCAATCAGCCCCAGCATTTT. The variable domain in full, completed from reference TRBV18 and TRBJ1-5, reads NAGVMQNPRHLVRRRGQEARLRCSPMKGHSHVYWYRQLPEEGLKFMVYLQKENIIDESGMPKERFSAEFPKEGPSILRIQQVVRGDSAAYFCASSPATGSGNQPQHFGDGTRLSIL.

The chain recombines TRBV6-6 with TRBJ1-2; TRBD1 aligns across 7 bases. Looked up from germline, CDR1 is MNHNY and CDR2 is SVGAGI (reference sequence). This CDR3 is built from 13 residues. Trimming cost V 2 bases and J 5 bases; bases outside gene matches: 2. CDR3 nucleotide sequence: TGTGCCAGCAGTTACAAGGGGGCTTATGGCTACACCTTC. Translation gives CASSYKGAYGYTF.